This entry is about one TCR beta chain. The sample is drawn from a study of blood T cell repertoires in COVID-19. Turning to the study itself: Material from acute and convalescent COVID-19 was sourced from the United States, Italy and Spain. PBMCs, B-cell-depleted T cells, or T cells provided the cDNA or gDNA that made up the material.

Authors' analysis steps: Nucleated cell counts were estimated from reference gene primer amplification. The table came from immunoSEQ multiplex PCR; TCRdb's copy has only in-frame clones and leaves some out. That table supplies the V and J calls and clone size; D and trimming were determined from the DNA. There are roughly 87,000 clones in the sample; roughly nine tenths occur only once, and roughly 5.2% lies in the top ten. This CDR3 is 16 amino acids long. The receptor was isolated from a woman at least 80 years old with active COVID-19. Sequencing input: peripheral blood. The chain has TRBV12-2 and TRBJ2-7; the DNA was not used to check the table's D call, TRBD2. TRBV12-2 corresponds to a pseudogene. DNA for the CDR3: TGTGCAAGTCGCTTAGCGCTGGGGACTAGCGAATACGAGCAGTACTTC. This sequence encodes CASRLALGTSEYEQYF.